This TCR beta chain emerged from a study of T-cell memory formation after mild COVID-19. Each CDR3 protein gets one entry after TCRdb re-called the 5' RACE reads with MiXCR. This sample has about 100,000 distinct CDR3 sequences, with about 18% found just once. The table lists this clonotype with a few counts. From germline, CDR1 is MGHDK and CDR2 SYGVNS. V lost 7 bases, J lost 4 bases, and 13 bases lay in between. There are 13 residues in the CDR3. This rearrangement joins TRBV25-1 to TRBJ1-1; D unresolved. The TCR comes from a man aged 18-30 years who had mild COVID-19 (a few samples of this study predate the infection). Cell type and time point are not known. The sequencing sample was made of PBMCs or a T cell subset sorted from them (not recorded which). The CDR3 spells CASTAGSGTEAFF. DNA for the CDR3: TGTGCCAGCACGGCGGGGTCGGGCACTGAAGCTTTCTTT.